This record concerns one T cell receptor beta chain sequence. J lost 6 bases, V lost 1 base, and 17 bases had no gene match. There are 20 residues in the CDR3. Germline values: CDR1 SGHRS, CDR2 YFSETQ. These data are taken from a study of blood T cell repertoires in COVID-19. Across the whole study: T cells, B-cell-depleted T cells, or PBMCs supplied cDNA or gDNA.

Produced via immunoSEQ multiplex PCR; TCRdb's table is partial and in-frame only. The profile shows about 74,000 clones, 90% of them singletons. This sequence originates from a woman aged 45 to 65 in a cohort sampled during active COVID-19. Sample: peripheral blood. The V and J genes are TRBV5-1 and TRBJ2-1; 12 nucleotides align to TRBD2. DNA for the CDR3: TGCGCCAGCAGCTTGTGGGGGGGTGGACTAGCGGGACTAGGGGCCAATGAGCAGTTCTTC. This translates into CASSLWGGGLAGLGANEQFF.